This T cell receptor (beta chain) was recorded in a study of immune characterization of retroperitoneal liposarcoma. Via MiXCR, TCRdb re-called the PCR reads, giving one row per CDR3 protein. The repertoire has 7,000 to 10,000 distinct CDR3 sequences, 35% to 45% of them found once; the top ten carry more than 13%. The clonotype was recovered from a male donor with retroperitoneal liposarcoma. Sequenced: tumor tissue.

The CDR3 loop reads CASTLRVGGAPGELFF. The CDR3, as DNA: TGTGCCAGCACCCTACGGGTCGGGGGGGCCCCCGGGGAGCTGTTTTTT. The chain links TRBV6-1 to TRBJ2-2; 8 positions match TRBD2. The CDR3 extends over 16 amino acids. V dropped 7 bases and J dropped 6; count of bases not matched to a gene: 13. Germline V gene lookup returns CDR1 MNHNS and CDR2 SASEGT.